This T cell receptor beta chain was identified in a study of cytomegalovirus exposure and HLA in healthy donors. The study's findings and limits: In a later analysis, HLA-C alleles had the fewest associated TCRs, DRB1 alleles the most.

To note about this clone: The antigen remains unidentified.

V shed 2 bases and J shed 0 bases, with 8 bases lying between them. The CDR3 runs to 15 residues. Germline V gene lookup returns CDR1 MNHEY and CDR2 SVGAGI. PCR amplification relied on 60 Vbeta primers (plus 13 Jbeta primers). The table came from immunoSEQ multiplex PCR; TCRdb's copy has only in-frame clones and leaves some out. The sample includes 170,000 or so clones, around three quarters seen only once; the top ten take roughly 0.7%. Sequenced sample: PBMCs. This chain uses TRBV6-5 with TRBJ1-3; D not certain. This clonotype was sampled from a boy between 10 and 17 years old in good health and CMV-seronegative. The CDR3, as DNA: TGTGCCAGCAGTTACCGGTGGAGCTCTGGAAACACCATATATTTT. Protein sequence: CASSYRWSSGNTIYF.